These 26 T cell receptor beta chains were all obtained from the same sample, sequenced in a study of shared clonotypes between healthy human individuals. Profiled with immunoSEQ multiplex PCR; TCRdb holds only in-frame clones, not every one. The table shows 520,000 or so clones, with around 74% occurring only once. The material sequenced was PBMCs. The receptors originated from a woman between 35 and 50 years old in good health. Some clones in this sample may be carry-over from other donors' samples.

This sequence joins TRBV4-2 and TRBJ2-1; perhaps TRBD1 as D (5 bases). The CDR3 loop spans 15 amino acids. Germline CDR1 LGHNA, CDR2 YNFKEQ. The V and J ends lost 0 bases and 3 bases respectively, with 9 bases between them. The CDR3 loop is CASSQETGRYNEQFF. The CDR3 DNA reads as TGTGCCAGCAGCCAAGAAACAGGACGCTACAATGAGCAGTTCTTC.

The chain has TRBV11-2 and TRBJ2-7; 10 positions match TRBD2. The CDR3 has 16 amino acids. The junction had 9 bases not matched to a gene; V was cut back by 4 bases and J by 3 bases. CDR1 SGHAT and CDR2 FQNNGV come from the germline V gene. The CDR3, as DNA: TGTGCCAGCAGCTGGCAAGCGGGAGGGCAAGGCTACGAGCAGTACTTC. It yields the protein CASSWQAGGQGYEQYF.

The rearrangement joins TRBV7-9 to TRBJ1-4; 7 nucleotides match TRBD1. Germline lookup yields CDR1 SEHNR and CDR2 FQNEAQ (reference sequence). Unmatched junction bases numbered 7, after V lost 6 bases and J lost 6 bases. The CDR3 loop spans 14 amino acids. In DNA, the CDR3 is TGTGCCAGCAGGACAGGGTCGGGGGATGAAAAACTGTTTTTT. This translates into CASRTGSGDEKLFF.

V gene TRBV5-1 combines with J gene TRBJ2-3, with D perhaps matching TRBD1 (5 bases). Germline values: CDR1 SGHRS, CDR2 YFSETQ. This CDR3 is built from 16 residues. Between the trimmed V and J ends, which lost 0 bases and 2 bases, there was a span of 13 bases. In DNA, the CDR3 is TGCGCCAGCAGCTTGGAAAATAGGGGTTCCACAGATACGCAGTATTTT. It is translated as CASSLENRGSTDTQYF.

V usage is TRBV5-1 and J usage is TRBJ2-2; D remains unclear. Trimming stripped 0 bases from V and 0 bases from J, with 9 bases between. This CDR3 comprises 16 residues. Germline CDR1 is SGHRS and CDR2 is YFSETQ. CDR3 sequence (DNA): TGCGCCAGCAGCTTGGTACCCCCCGCGAACACCGGGGAGCTGTTTTTT. Translating gives CASSLVPPANTGELFF.

In its sample, this clone was seen a few times. V and J are TRBV10-2 and TRBJ2-1; 8 bases fit TRBD2. The germline V gene has CDR1 WSHSY and CDR2 SAAADI. Trimming cost V 7 bases and J 3 bases; bases outside gene matches: 5. The CDR3 is made up of 14 amino acids. CDR3 sequence: CASNSGGGYNEQFF. In DNA form, the CDR3 reads TGCGCCAGCAACTCGGGAGGGGGCTACAATGAGCAGTTCTTC.

V gene TRBV6-4 combines with J gene TRBJ2-2; D call uncertain. Germline V gene sequence: CDR1 MRHNA, CDR2 SNTAGT. The CDR3 contains 16 residues. The V end was cut by 2 bases, the J end by 4 bases, with 14 bases between. The CDR3 sequence: CASSDEIVWGTGELFF. DNA of the CDR3: TGTGCCAGCAGTGACGAGATCGTCTGGGGCACCGGGGAGCTGTTTTTT.

The chain combines TRBV6-5 with TRBJ2-5; 8 bases are a match to TRBD2. Germline CDR1 and CDR2: MNHEY and SVGAGI. With V trimmed by 7 bases and J by 5 bases, 12 bases remained unmatched. The CDR3 is made up of 15 amino acids. This chain's CDR3 is CASTHGVAGSETQYF. As DNA, the CDR3 is TGTGCCAGCACCCACGGAGTAGCGGGATCTGAGACCCAGTACTTC.

The gene calls are TRBV11-2 and TRBJ2-7; D not certain. V lost 5 bases, J lost 6 bases, and 23 bases lay in between. Germline CDR1 is SGHAT and CDR2 is FQNNGV. CDR3 size: 16 residues. The CDR3 loop reads CASSRARPTIPTEQYF. The CDR3 DNA sequence: TGTGCCAGCAGCCGGGCAAGGCCGACAATTCCTACCGAGCAGTACTTC.

V gene TRBV7-2 combines with J gene TRBJ1-1; 8 bases map to TRBD1. Germline loops: CDR1 SGHTA, CDR2 FQGNSA. This CDR3 spans 14 amino acids. Losses at the gene ends were 5 bases for V and 5 bases for J; bases not matched to a gene: 7. The CDR3 here is CASSETGGRTEAFF. Written as DNA, the CDR3 is TGTGCCAGCAGCGAAACAGGGGGAAGGACTGAAGCTTTCTTT.

The chain couples TRBV6-1 to TRBJ1-5; TRBD1 agrees at 8 bases. The CDR3 contains 15 residues. CDR1 is MNHNS, CDR2 SASEGT, per germline. With V trimmed by 3 bases and J by 6 bases, 7 bases remained unmatched. The CDR3 nucleotides are TGTGCCAGCAGTGAGGCCCCGGACAGGGTTCAGCCCCAGCATTTT. Its translation is CASSEAPDRVQPQHF.

This clone was observed a handful of times. This chain links TRBV7-7 with TRBJ2-2; 8 bases are a match to TRBD1. Germline V lookup: CDR1 SSHAT, CDR2 FNYEAQ (reference sequence). The V and J ends lost 0 bases and 4 bases, in that order; junction bases with no gene match: 4. The CDR3 contains 16 residues. This CDR3 is CASSLAQGAVTGELFF. The CDR3 nucleotides read TGTGCCAGCAGCTTAGCGCAGGGGGCGGTCACCGGGGAGCTGTTTTTT.

This clone has more than one count but fewer than ten. This rearrangement joins TRBV7-6 to TRBJ1-1, with D uncertain. Germline values: CDR1 SGHVS, CDR2 FNYEAQ. The CDR3 is 13 amino acids. The germline V and J ends were trimmed by 6 bases and 1 base, with 9 bases remaining between them. CDR3 coding DNA: TGTGCCAGCAGGCTAACCAGGAACACTGAAGCTTTCTTT. Translation gives CASRLTRNTEAFF. Looking up the rest from reference TRBV7-6 and TRBJ1-1 gives the full variable domain: GAGVSQSPRYKVTKRGQDVALRCDPISGHVSLYWYRQALGQGPEFLTYFNYEAQQDKSGLPNDRFSAERPEGSISTLTIQRTEQRDSAMYRCASRLTRNTEAFFGQGTRLTVV.

This chain connects TRBV11-2 to TRBJ2-7, with no clear D. V was cut by 3 bases and J by 2 bases, with 8 bases left in between. Germline-derived CDR1 and CDR2 are SGHAT and FQNNGV. This CDR3 has 13 amino acids. The CDR3 region is CASSFRDTYEQYF. CDR3 bases: TGTGCCAGCAGCTTCCGAGATACCTACGAGCAGTACTTC. Full variable domain (rest looked up from reference TRBV11-2 and TRBJ2-7): EAGVAQSPRYKIIEKRQSVAFWCNPISGHATLYWYQQILGQGPKLLIQFQNNGVVDDSQLPKDRFSAERLKGVDSTLKIQPAKLEDSAVYLCASSFRDTYEQYFGPGTRLTVT.

V and J are TRBV6-1 and TRBJ2-5; tentative D call: TRBD2 (6 bases). The DNA end is more similar to TRBJ2-7, so the J call may be wrong. The CDR3 extends over 14 amino acids. In germline, CDR1 is MNHNS, CDR2 SASEGT. The CDR3 DNA reads as TGTGCCAGCAGGGACGGGACTCGGGTCCGCGAGCAGTACTTC. This codes for CASRDGTRVREQYF.

This clone was seen only a few times. The chain joins TRBV4-3 to TRBJ1-2; no definite D call. CDR3 length: 14 residues. Trimming pared 1 base from V and 4 bases from J, leaving 10 bases between. Germline-derived CDR1 and CDR2 are LGHNA and YSLEER. CDR3 bases: TGCGCCAGCAGCCAAGCTCCGGGGATCTATGGCTACACCTTC. Its translation is CASSQAPGIYGYTF.

CDR3 nucleotide sequence: TGTGCCAGCAGCTTAAAGGGGGGAAACATTCAGTACTTC. It encodes CASSLKGGNIQYF. The chain has TRBV7-3 and TRBJ2-4; D tentatively fits TRBD1 or TRBD2 (6 bases each). Germline lookup yields CDR1 SGHTA and CDR2 FQGTGA. The CDR3 consists of 13 residues. The V gene lost 1 base and the J gene lost 6 bases, with 7 bases spanning the gap.

The rearrangement links TRBV5-4 to TRBJ1-2; a weak D match, TRBD1 (5 bases). CDR1 and CDR2 from the germline V gene are SGHNT and YYREEE (reference sequence). Trimming took 4 bases from V and 6 from J, leaving 22 bases between them. The CDR3 length is 16 residues. The CDR3 coding sequence is TGTGCCAGCAGCCCGTGGGACCAGGGTAGGAAGGATGGCTACACCTTC. Its protein product is CASSPWDQGRKDGYTF.

J is TRBJ1-2 and V is TRBV11-3; unclear D gene. CDR1 is SGHNT and CDR2 is YENEEA in the germline V gene. The CDR3 contains 12 residues. V was pared by 5 bases and J by 5 bases, with 9 bases between. In DNA form, the CDR3 reads TGTGCCAGCAGCGTGTCGGGGTATGGCTACACCTTC. It codes for CASSVSGYGYTF. Looking up the rest from reference TRBV11-3 and TRBJ1-2 gives the full variable domain: EAGVVQSPRYKIIEKKQPVAFWCNPISGHNTLYWYLQNLGQGPELLIRYENEEAVDDSQLPKDRFSAERLKGVDSTLKIQPAELGDSAVYLCASSVSGYGYTFGSGTRLTVV.

This chain connects TRBV4-1 to TRBJ1-4; possibly TRBD1 for D (5 bases). Trimming took 4 bases from V and 2 from J, leaving 14 bases between them. The CDR3 consists of 16 residues. CDR1 MGHRA and CDR2 YSYEKL come from the germline V gene. The CDR3 nucleotides are TGCGCCAGCAGCCCTTTTTTGACAGTTACTAATGAAAAACTGTTTTTT. As protein: CASSPFLTVTNEKLFF.

This clone has more than one count but fewer than ten. The chain joins TRBV5-5 to TRBJ1-4; unclear D gene. The CDR3 has 15 amino acids. With 4 bases removed from V and 8 bases from J, the gap between germline ends came to 18 bases. Germline V CDR1 and CDR2: SGHKS, YYEKEE (reference sequence). Here the CDR3 DNA reads TGTGCCAGCAGCGTTGTACCCAGGAACACAGAAAAACTGTTTTTT. This sequence encodes CASSVVPRNTEKLFF. The entire variable domain, with the rest obtained from reference TRBV5-5 and TRBJ1-4, is as follows: DAGVTQSPTHLIKTRGQQVTLRCSPISGHKSVSWYQQVLGQGPQFIFQYYEKEERGRGNFPDRFSARQFPNYSSELNVNALLLGDSALYLCASSVVPRNTEKLFFGSGTQLSVL.

The V gene is TRBV7-2, the J gene TRBJ2-2; possible D gene TRBD2, 6 bases. Trimming stripped 4 bases from V and 1 base from J, with 16 bases between. The CDR3 consists of 17 residues. CDR1 and CDR2 (germline): SGHTA, FQGNSA. CDR3 protein: CASSSRILALNTGELFF. CDR3 in DNA: TGTGCCAGCAGCTCCCGAATCCTAGCGCTGAACACCGGGGAGCTGTTTTTT.

The chain carries TRBV5-6 and TRBJ1-1; unclear D gene. Trimming shortened V by 0 bases and J by 3 bases, and 12 bases separated the two germline ends. Germline V CDR1 and CDR2: SGHDT, YYEEEE. This CDR3 is 15 amino acids long. This chain's CDR3 is CASSLGLRDDTEAFF. The CDR3 DNA reads as TGTGCCAGCAGCTTGGGTCTAAGGGATGACACTGAAGCTTTCTTT.

The rearrangement joins TRBV20-1 to TRBJ1-1; tentatively, D is TRBD1 (6 bases). Deletions cut 3 bases from V and 7 bases from J, with 9 bases between. From germline, CDR1 is DFQATT and CDR2 SNEGSKA (reference sequence). This CDR3 has 11 residues. CDR3: CSARGGLEAFF. In DNA form, the CDR3 reads TGCAGTGCTAGGGGGGGGCTTGAAGCTTTCTTT.

The chain carries TRBV18 and TRBJ2-3; a possible D gene is TRBD1 (5 bases). CDR1 KGHSH and CDR2 LQKENI come from the germline V gene. The CDR3 sequence is 14 residues long. Trimming took 2 bases from V and 6 from J, leaving 12 bases between them. The CDR3 DNA sequence: TGTGCCAGCTCACCAACAGACAGCGTGGATACGCAGTATTTT. Translating gives CASSPTDSVDTQYF.

This rearrangement joins TRBV27 to TRBJ2-1, with D tentatively TRBD1 or TRBD2 (5 bases each). The CDR3 runs to 15 residues. The germline gives CDR1 MNHEY, CDR2 SMNVEV (reference sequence). V lost 0 bases to trimming and J lost 7 bases, with 13 bases between them. The DNA for the CDR3 is TGTGCCAGCAGTTTATCGGGACGGAGGTGGAATGAGCAGTTCTTC. Translated, it gives CASSLSGRRWNEQFF.